This T cell receptor beta chain was retrieved from a study of T-cell reconstitution after alpha-beta-depleted transplantation in children (dated by TCRdb to 2016 to 2018). Notes on the research overall: The study quantitatively tracked T-cell immune reconstitution after TCRalphabeta/CD19-depleted allogeneic hematopoietic cell transplantation in children using TCR repertoire profiling.

This clonotype was detected ten times or more. Its antigen remains unidentified. Per-nucleotide qualities are absent, and no much larger clonotype sits a single base away. Libraries were built with PCR. Sequencing instrument: Illumina HiSeq 2500. TCR libraries were prepared with molecular barcoding, using unique molecular identifiers to normalize TCRbeta repertoire quantification. TCRdb reprocessed the public reads (quality trimming at Q25 with fastp, clone calling with MiXCR) and kept in-frame beta chains. One record per CDR3 amino acid sequence lists the most common genes and DNA. For this sample the table gives 780,000 or so distinct CDR3 sequences, of which roughly 15% were detected only once. Around 4.5% of the sample is in the top ten clones. Points the paper makes about the study in general: Over subsequent months, a decline in hyperexpanded clone frequencies was noted, and after one year, T-cell counts and TCRbeta diversity were mostly ascribed to newly produced T cells. Apparently early alphabetaT-cell count recovery about two months after transplant reportedly relied on only several hundred rapidly expanded clones derived from non-depleted graft cells. In some patients, the high TCRbeta diversity seen at day 60 was put down to recipient T cells and intrathymic progenitors that had survived conditioning.

Reading from cysteine to phenylalanine, the CDR3 counts 14 amino acids. This entry keeps only the CDR3 DNA: 42 bases, framed from base 1. Between the V and J ends, shortened by 6 bases and 4 bases respectively, the junction contains 13 bases. The germline V gene encodes CDR1 MNHEY and CDR2 SMNVEV (reference sequence). The treatment or condition label of this sample denotes: allogeneic hematopoietic cell transplantation with graft depleted of TCRalphabeta T cells and CD19 B cells. Transplant recipients were children who received TCRalphabeta/CD19-depleted allogeneic hematopoietic cell grafts. This receptor was identified in a male patient between 10 and 17 years old who had a stem cell transplant for acute lymphoblastic leukemia, so the T cells may come from the graft donor. The sequence links TRBV27 to TRBJ2-1; the D gene may be TRBD1 or TRBD2, since each aligns over 5 bases. Material: PBMCs, mostly from graft donor cells, obtained 360 days after TCRalphabeta/CD19-depleted stem cell transplant. The CDR3 region has the sequence CASRAGTQYNEQFF. The DNA sequence is given as TGTGCCAGCAGGGCCGGGACCCAATACAATGAGCAGTTCTTC.